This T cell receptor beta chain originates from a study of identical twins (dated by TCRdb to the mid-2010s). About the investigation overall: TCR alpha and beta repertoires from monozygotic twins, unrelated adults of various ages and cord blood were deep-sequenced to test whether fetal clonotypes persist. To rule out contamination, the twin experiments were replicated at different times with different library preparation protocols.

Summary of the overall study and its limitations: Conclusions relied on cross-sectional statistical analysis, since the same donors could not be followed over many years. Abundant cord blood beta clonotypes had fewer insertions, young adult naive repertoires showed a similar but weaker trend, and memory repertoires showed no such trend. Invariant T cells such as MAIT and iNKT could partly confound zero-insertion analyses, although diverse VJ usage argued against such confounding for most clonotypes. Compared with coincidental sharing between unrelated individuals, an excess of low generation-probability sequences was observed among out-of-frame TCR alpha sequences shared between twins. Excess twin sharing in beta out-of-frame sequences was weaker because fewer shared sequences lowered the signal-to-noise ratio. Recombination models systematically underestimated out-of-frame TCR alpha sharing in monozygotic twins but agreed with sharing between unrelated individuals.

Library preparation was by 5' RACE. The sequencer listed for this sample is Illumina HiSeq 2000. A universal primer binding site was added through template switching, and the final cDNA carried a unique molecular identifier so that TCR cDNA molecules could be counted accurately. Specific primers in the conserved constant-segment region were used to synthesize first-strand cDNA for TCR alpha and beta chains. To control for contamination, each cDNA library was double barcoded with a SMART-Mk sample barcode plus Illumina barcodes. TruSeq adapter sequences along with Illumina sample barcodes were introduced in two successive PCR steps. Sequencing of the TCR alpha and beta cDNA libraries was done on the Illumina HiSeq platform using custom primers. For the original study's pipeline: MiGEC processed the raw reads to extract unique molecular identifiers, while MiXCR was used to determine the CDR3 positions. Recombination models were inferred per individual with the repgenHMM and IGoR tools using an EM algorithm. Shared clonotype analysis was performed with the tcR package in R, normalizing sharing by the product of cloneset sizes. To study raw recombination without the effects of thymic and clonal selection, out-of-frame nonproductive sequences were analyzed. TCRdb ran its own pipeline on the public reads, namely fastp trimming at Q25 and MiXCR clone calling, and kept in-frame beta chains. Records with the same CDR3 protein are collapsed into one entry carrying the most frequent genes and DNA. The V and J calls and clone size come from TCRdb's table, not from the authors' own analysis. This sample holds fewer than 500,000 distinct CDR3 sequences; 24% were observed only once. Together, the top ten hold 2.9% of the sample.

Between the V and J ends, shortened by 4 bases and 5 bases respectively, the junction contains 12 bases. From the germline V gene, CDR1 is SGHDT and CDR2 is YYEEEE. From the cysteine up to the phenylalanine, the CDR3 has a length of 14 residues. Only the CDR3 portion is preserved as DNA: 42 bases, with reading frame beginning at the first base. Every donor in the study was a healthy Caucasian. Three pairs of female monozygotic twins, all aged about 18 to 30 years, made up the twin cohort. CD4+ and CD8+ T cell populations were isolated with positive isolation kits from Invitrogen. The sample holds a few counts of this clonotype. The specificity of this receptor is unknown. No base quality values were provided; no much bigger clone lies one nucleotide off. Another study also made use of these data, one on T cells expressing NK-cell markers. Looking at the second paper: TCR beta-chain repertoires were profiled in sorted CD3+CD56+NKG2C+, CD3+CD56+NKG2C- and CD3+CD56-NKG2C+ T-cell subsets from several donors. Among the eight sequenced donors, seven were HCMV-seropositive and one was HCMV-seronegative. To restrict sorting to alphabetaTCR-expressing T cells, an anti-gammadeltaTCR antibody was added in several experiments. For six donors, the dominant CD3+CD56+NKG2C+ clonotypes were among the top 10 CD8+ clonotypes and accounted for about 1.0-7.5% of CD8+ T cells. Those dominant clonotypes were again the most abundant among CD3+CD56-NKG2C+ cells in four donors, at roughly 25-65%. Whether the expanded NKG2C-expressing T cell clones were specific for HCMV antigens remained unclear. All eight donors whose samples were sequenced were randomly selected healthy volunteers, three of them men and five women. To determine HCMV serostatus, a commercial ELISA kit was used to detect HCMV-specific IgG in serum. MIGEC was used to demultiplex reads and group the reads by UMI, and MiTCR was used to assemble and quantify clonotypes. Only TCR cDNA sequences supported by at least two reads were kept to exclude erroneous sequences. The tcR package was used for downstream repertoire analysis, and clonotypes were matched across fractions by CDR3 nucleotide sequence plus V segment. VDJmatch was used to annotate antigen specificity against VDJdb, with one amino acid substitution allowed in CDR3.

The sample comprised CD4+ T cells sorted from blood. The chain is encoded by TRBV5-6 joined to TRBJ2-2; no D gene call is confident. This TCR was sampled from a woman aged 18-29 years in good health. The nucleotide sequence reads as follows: TGTGCCAGCAGCAGCGCCGGGTCGACCGGGGAGCTGTTTTTT. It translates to CASSSAGSTGELFF.